This section outlines one T cell receptor (beta chain) sequence together with its context. These data belong to a study of blood T cell repertoires in COVID-19. On the study more broadly: Whether acute or convalescent, the COVID-19 samples came from the United States, Italy and Spain.

Original processing methods: Researchers report that nucleated cell counts were estimated from reference gene primer amplification. Profiling relied on immunoSEQ multiplex PCR, and the TCRdb table lists in-frame clones only, not all of them. The V and J calls and clone size come from that table; D and trimming were worked out from the DNA. Seen here are 220,000 or so clones, 84% observed once, and the top ten hold about 20%. The CDR3 extends over 15 amino acids. Trimming at V came to 7 bases and at J to 5 bases, leaving 10 bases not matched to a gene. Germline V gene sequence: CDR1 WNHNN, CDR2 SYGVQD (reference sequence).

This rearrangement joins TRBV10-1 to TRBJ2-1; TRBD2 agrees at 8 bases. The TCR sequence derives from a man aged 25 to 40 with active or convalescent COVID-19. Sequencing was carried out using peripheral blood. DNA for the CDR3: TGCGCCAGCACCTCAGGGGCGGGGGGCCACAATGAGCAGTTCTTC. Protein sequence: CASTSGAGGHNEQFF.